This T cell receptor (beta chain) appears in the sequencing data of a study of shared clonotypes between healthy human individuals. Study-wide results and caveats: Non-shared clonotypes had lower generation probabilities than clonotypes shared by all four sorted-subset donors.

Germline V gene sequence: CDR1 SNHLY, CDR2 FYNNEI. This CDR3 region has 11 residues. Deletions cut 6 bases from V and 3 bases from J, with 6 bases between. This clone was counted a single time. Antigen: not known. Data came from immunoSEQ multiplex PCR; TCRdb stores just in-frame clones and leaves some out. The sample has approximately 2,300,000 clones; 85% to 95% are singletons. The receptor's source is a man between 18 and 29 years old in good health. Some clones in this sample may be carry-over from other donors' samples. Sequencing was performed on naive CD4+ T cells from PBMCs. Documented subset: CD45RA+ positively selected. This chain connects TRBV2 to TRBJ2-7; D is ambiguous. In DNA, the CDR3 is TGTGCCAGCAGCGGATACTACGAGCAGTACTTC. Its protein product is CASSGYYEQYF.